This passage covers 9 T cell receptor beta chains from one sample sequenced in a study of regulatory T cells in long-lasting Graves disease (dated by TCRdb to the early 2020s). The sample's time point, from its label and the paper: persistent/refractory GD, antithyroid drugs over 5 years with positive TRAb. For both TCR sequencing and RNA sequencing, RNA was extracted from PBMCs in TRIzol. The library was produced with multiplex PCR. Sequencing instrument: Illumina HiSeq 4000. To build TCR beta libraries, CDR3 regions were amplified by Arm-PCR using iRepertoire HTBI primers. Clones were called with MiXCR by TCRdb after fastp trimmed the public reads at Q25, and only in-frame beta chains were retained. Entries are consolidated by CDR3 protein sequence, retaining the most common genes and DNA. This sample gives roughly 450,000 distinct CDR3 sequences in total; around 20% of them show up just once. Around 26% of the sample goes to the ten largest clones.

The sequencing used peripheral blood mononuclear cells (PBMCs), collected when the disease was refractory, from a patient treated with antithyroid drugs. The receptors shown here come from a female donor with Graves disease.

The V gene is TRBV5-1, the J gene TRBJ2-7; 8 positions match TRBD2. The V and J ends lost 4 bases and 5 bases, in that order; junction bases with no gene match: 8. The CDR3 is 14 residues long. Per germline, CDR1 SGHRS and CDR2 YFSETQ. The CDR3 reads CASSLIAGRDEQYF. In DNA, the CDR3 is TGCGCCAGCAGCCTCATAGCGGGAAGAGACGAGCAGTACTTC.

The chain links TRBV27 to TRBJ2-2; D gene ambiguous. Trimming shortened V by 5 bases and J by 2 bases, and 15 bases separated the two germline ends. This CDR3 spans 16 amino acids. CDR1 is MNHEY, CDR2 SMNVEV, per germline (reference sequence). CDR3 nucleotides: TGTGCCAGCAGTCCCCGAGGCAGAAAAAACACCGGGGAGCTGTTTTTT. The encoded protein is CASSPRGRKNTGELFF.

This clonotype was picked up a small number of times. The DNA for the CDR3 is TGCAGTGCTAGAGAGACATCGCTTTCAGCGAGTGAGCAGTACTTC. Its protein is CSARETSLSASEQYF. The chain is built from TRBV20-1 and TRBJ2-7; the D is unclear. The V end lost 0 bases, the J end lost 7 bases, and 19 bases lay between the germline ends. This CDR3 comprises 15 residues. Germline V gene data show CDR1 as DFQATT and CDR2 as SNEGSKA (reference sequence).

This chain connects TRBV6-1 to TRBJ1-5; no definite D call. The length of the CDR3 is 16 residues. Germline V CDR1 and CDR2: MNHNS, SASEGT. With 6 bases removed from V and 5 bases from J, the gap between germline ends came to 20 bases. CDR3 DNA sequence: TGTGCCAGCAGAAAATGGAGAGGGTTGAACGATCAGCCCCAGCATTTT. The encoded protein is CASRKWRGLNDQPQHF.

This clonotype was counted between two and nine times. This chain uses TRBV4-3 with TRBJ2-5; TRBD2 matches 8 bases. Germline V gene data show CDR1 as LGHNA and CDR2 as YSLEER. With V trimmed by 4 bases and J by 4 bases, 20 bases remained unmatched. This CDR3 contains 19 residues. The CDR3: CASSRSADSGGGRRETQYF. CDR3 nucleotides: TGCGCCAGCAGCCGGTCAGCCGATTCGGGCGGGGGGCGGAGAGAGACCCAGTACTTC.

The rearrangement uses TRBV5-1 and TRBJ2-1; 12 nucleotides line up with TRBD2. This CDR3 has 17 residues. The J segment lost 0 bases and the V segment lost 4 bases, leaving 5 bases of the junction unmatched. Germline V CDR1 and CDR2: SGHRS, YFSETQ. CDR3 residues: CASSRLAGDSSYNEQFF. The CDR3 coding sequence is TGCGCCAGCAGCCGACTAGCGGGGGATAGCTCCTACAATGAGCAGTTCTTC.

The rearrangement uses TRBV9 and TRBJ2-7; D is uncertain. The ends were cut back, 1 base at V and 2 bases at J, with 10 bases in the middle. The CDR3 loop spans 14 amino acids. CDR1 and CDR2 (germline): SGDLS, YYNGEE. The CDR3 here is CASSVRSAAYEQYF. The CDR3 nucleotides read TGTGCCAGCAGCGTAAGGAGCGCGGCCTACGAGCAGTACTTC.

About this clonotype itself: A read error is likely, as this CDR3 ends without the conserved phenylalanine or tryptophan. The V and J genes are TRBV3-1 and TRBJ2-5; D is undetermined. The V gene lost 1 base and the J gene lost 4 bases, with 13 bases spanning the gap. CDR1 LGHDT and CDR2 YNNKEL come from the germline V gene (reference sequence). CDR3 length: 15 residues. The CDR3 region is CASSQASPAVETQYS. DNA for the CDR3: TGTGCCAGCAGCCAAGCGTCCCCGGCGGTAGAGACCCAGTACTCC.

In its sample, this clonotype was seen many times. V usage is TRBV20-1 and J usage is TRBJ2-7; TRBD2 aligns across 13 bases. V shed 3 bases, J shed 3 bases, and the junction held 2 bases outside the gene matches. CDR3 length: 14 residues. Germline V CDR1 and CDR2: DFQATT, SNEGSKA (reference sequence). CDR3 DNA sequence: TGCAGTGCTAGGGGACTAGCGGGGAACTACGAGCAGTACTTC. Translated, it gives CSARGLAGNYEQYF.